This T cell receptor (beta chain) was retrieved from a study of blood T cell repertoires in COVID-19. Study information: Sample material is recorded as cDNA or gDNA derived from T cells, B-cell-depleted T cells, or PBMCs.

Individuals drawn from 20 to 25 US areas were roughly 18 to 95 years old. Authors' data handling: From reference gene primer amplification, estimates of nucleated cell counts were derived. Clones were sequenced by immunoSEQ multiplex PCR, and TCRdb holds only the in-frame ones, with some missing. V and J calls and clone size are copied from that table; D and trimming were computed from the DNA. The table has approximately 270,000 clones, approximately 90% seen once. Germline V lookup: CDR1 SGHRS, CDR2 YFSETQ. The CDR3 is 14 residues long. J lost 7 bases, V lost 0 bases, and 3 bases had no gene match. In regard to this clone: Other DNA sequences in this sample translate to the same CDR3.

This chain joins TRBV5-1 and TRBJ1-4, with 7 nucleotides matching TRBD1. This receptor was taken from a man aged 35 to 55 who had been exposed to COVID-19. Sequenced material: PBMCs or T cells enriched from blood (not recorded which). The CDR3 protein is CASSLAGGSEKLFF. CDR3 in DNA: TGCGCCAGCAGCTTGGCAGGGGGGAGTGAAAAACTGTTTTTT.